The next 16 T cell receptor beta chains were all read from a single sample in a study of CD8 T cells in ankylosing spondylitis. TCRdb independently ran MiXCR on the 5' RACE reads; one entry per CDR3 protein. The sample lists approximately 350,000 distinct CDR3 sequences, 14% to 15% seen once, with 1.1% in the top ten. Sequencing was performed on blood, either unsorted or a sorted T cell fraction (not recorded which). The receptors stem from a male donor with ankylosing spondylitis or in good health (not recorded which).

Note on this clonotype: The junction departs from the called germline gene at one end, perhaps through a read error. CDR3 residues: CAISESATDRPLF. CDR3 DNA: TGTGCCATCAGTGAGTCGGCGACGGACAGGCCACTCTTC. V usage is TRBV10-3 and J usage is TRBJ2-7, with 7 bases aligning to TRBD1. CDR1 is ENHRY, CDR2 SYGVKD, per germline. CDR3 length: 13 residues.

The J gene is TRBJ2-5, the V gene TRBV27, with D possibly TRBD2 on 6 matching bases. V lost 8 bases and J lost 3, with 16 bases in between. Germline V lookup: CDR1 MNHEY, CDR2 SMNVEV (reference sequence). CDR3 length: 14 residues. The CDR3 coding sequence is TGTGCCAGCCTTACTAGCCAAATTAAAGAGACCCAGTACTTC. Translating it yields CASLTSQIKETQYF.

About this clonotype itself: Germline and junction disagree at one end, which may indicate a read error. The V gene is TRBV20-1, the J gene TRBJ2-1, with TRBD2 matching 9 bases. Germline V gene lookup returns CDR1 DFQATT and CDR2 SNEGSKA (reference sequence). The CDR3 is made up of 17 amino acids. CDR3 coding DNA: TGCTGTGCTAGAGATCTATTGAGAGCGGGGGGCTTCAATGAGCAGTTCTTC. Translated, it gives CCARDLLRAGGFNEQFF.

This clonotype was detected ten times or more. The chain employs TRBV10-3 and TRBJ2-1; 11 nucleotides line up with TRBD2. V shed 3 bases, J shed 0 bases, and the junction held 13 bases outside the gene matches. Per the germline V gene, CDR1 is ENHRY and CDR2 is SYGVKD. The CDR3 is 20 residues long. CDR3 in DNA: TGTGCCATCAGTGAAGGGCCGCTAGCGGGAGGATTAAGCTCCTACAATGAGCAGTTCTTC. It specifies CAISEGPLAGGLSSYNEQFF.

This clonotype was observed a single time. J is TRBJ2-7 and V is TRBV5-1; TRBD1 matches 8 bases. Germline V CDR1 and CDR2: SGHRS, YFSETQ. The J segment lost 8 bases and the V segment lost 0 bases, leaving 7 bases of the junction unmatched. This CDR3 region has 14 residues. The CDR3 coding sequence is TGCGCCAGCAGCTTGGCCGAGGCAGGGGGCAAGCAGTACTTC. This sequence encodes CASSLAEAGGKQYF. The full variable domain, rest sourced from reference TRBV5-1 and TRBJ2-7, is KAGVTQTPRYLIKTRGQQVTLSCSPISGHRSVSWYQQTPGQGLQFLFEYFSETQRNKGNFPGRFSGRQFSNSRSEMNVSTLELGDSALYLCASSLAEAGGKQYFGPGTRLTVT.

This clonotype occurred many times. The rearrangement uses TRBV10-3 and TRBJ1-1; no reliable D call. Looked up from germline, CDR1 is ENHRY and CDR2 is SYGVKD. There are 13 residues in the CDR3. V lost 6 bases and J 10 bases, leaving 18 bases between the germline ends. Here the CDR3 reads CAIRAESGVGAFF. In DNA, the CDR3 is TGTGCCATCAGGGCAGAGAGTGGGGTTGGAGCTTTCTTT.

CDR3 region: CASSLVGQGRRGYTF. The CDR3 bases are TGTGCCAGCAGCTTAGTAGGGCAGGGCCGGAGGGGCTACACCTTC. J is TRBJ1-2 and V is TRBV7-2, with TRBD1 as a possible D gene (5 bases). Trimming left V 1 base short and J 8 bases short, with 17 bases between. The CDR3 consists of 15 residues. Germline values: CDR1 SGHTA, CDR2 FQGNSA.

This clonotype appeared a few times. The chain is built from TRBV5-1 and TRBJ2-5; D gene ambiguous. Trimming pared 4 bases from V and 1 base from J, leaving 11 bases between. The CDR3 is made up of 14 amino acids. Germline V lookup: CDR1 SGHRS, CDR2 YFSETQ. The CDR3 DNA is TGCGCCAGCAGCCTCTCGAAGGTCCAAGAGACCCAGTACTTC. Its protein product is CASSLSKVQETQYF.

A few counts support this clonotype. This chain uses TRBV7-9 with TRBJ2-5; D possibly corresponds to TRBD1 (5 bases). The CDR3 consists of 16 residues. V lost 1 base, J lost 2 bases, and 14 bases lay in between. Germline values: CDR1 SEHNR, CDR2 FQNEAQ (reference sequence). In DNA, the CDR3 is TGTGCCAGCAGCTTAGTTTGGACATCTCCTCAAGAGACCCAGTACTTC. Amino acids: CASSLVWTSPQETQYF. Complete variable domain (other parts from reference TRBV7-9 and TRBJ2-5): DTGVSQNPRHKITKRGQNVTFRCDPISEHNRLYWYRQTLGQGPEFLTYFQNEAQLEKSRLLSDRFSAERPKGSFSTLEIQRTEQGDSAMYLCASSLVWTSPQETQYFGPGTRLLVL.

The table lists this clonotype with many counts. The chain links TRBV12-3 or TRBV12-4 to TRBJ1-5; tentatively, D is TRBD1 (6 bases). V lost 1 base and J 5 bases, leaving 9 bases between the germline ends. The CDR3 spans 14 residues. CDR3 sequence reads: CASSLGAGDQPQHF. The CDR3 bases are TGTGCCAGCAGTTTAGGCGCAGGGGATCAGCCCCAGCATTTT.

This clonotype came up a few times. CDR3 DNA sequence: TGTGCCAGCAGTGAAGGTCTAGCGGTGTACAATGAGCAGTTCTTC. Its protein is CASSEGLAVYNEQFF. J is TRBJ2-1 and V is TRBV6-1; 7 bases are a match to TRBD2. The CDR3 is made up of 15 amino acids. The germline V gene encodes CDR1 MNHNS and CDR2 SASEGT. V dropped 1 base and J dropped 4; count of bases not matched to a gene: 4.

This clonotype was seen a handful of times. The chain couples TRBV12-3 or TRBV12-4 to TRBJ2-7; 15 positions match TRBD2. V shed 6 bases and J 4 bases; nucleotides not matched to a gene: 4. The length of the CDR3 is 15 residues. The chain's CDR3 is CASSVGTSGRYEQYF. The CDR3 DNA is TGTGCCAGCAGCGTCGGGACTAGCGGGAGGTACGAGCAGTACTTC.

This sequence joins TRBV19 and TRBJ2-1; 9 nucleotides align to TRBD1. CDR3 size: 16 residues. Germline CDR1 and CDR2: LNHDA and SQIVND (reference sequence). Trimming took 3 bases from V and 5 from J; bases not matched to a gene: 8. The CDR3 reads CASSIPNRGPHNEQFF. CDR3 sequence (DNA): TGTGCCAGTAGTATCCCCAACAGGGGGCCCCACAATGAGCAGTTCTTC.

This clonotype has more than one count but fewer than ten. The J gene is TRBJ1-2, the V gene TRBV2; TRBD1 matches at 11 bases. CDR3 length: 14 residues. V shed 6 bases and J 5 bases; nucleotides not matched to a gene: 5. Germline loops: CDR1 SNHLY, CDR2 FYNNEI. CDR3: CASSNGQGAYGYTF. The CDR3 DNA reads TGTGCCAGCAGCAACGGACAGGGGGCTTATGGCTACACCTTC.

The V and J genes are TRBV4-1 and TRBJ2-3, with D hard to call. CDR1 and CDR2 (germline): MGHRA, YSYEKL. V was clipped by 0 bases and J by 3 bases, with 13 bases between them. The CDR3 runs 16 residues. DNA for the CDR3: TGCGCCAGCAGCCAAGATTCTTTTCTTCGGACAGATACGCAGTATTTT. This translates into CASSQDSFLRTDTQYF.

This clonotype was counted between two and nine times. The chain carries TRBV20-1 and TRBJ1-1; D is ambiguous. Trimming took 6 bases from V and 0 from J, leaving 14 bases between them. The CDR3 is made up of 14 amino acids. The germline V gene has CDR1 DFQATT and CDR2 SNEGSKA (reference sequence). The CDR3, as DNA: TGCAGTGCCGGGCGGGTCAGTGTGAACACTGAAGCTTTCTTT. Translation: CSAGRVSVNTEAFF.